These T cell receptor beta chains were read from a single sample in a study of shared clonotypes between healthy human individuals. TCRdb keeps only in-frame clones here, not all; method: immunoSEQ multiplex PCR. The table includes approximately 470,000 clones, roughly 80% detected once. The material sequenced was PBMCs. These receptors all stem from a woman aged 40-49 years in good health. Some clones in this sample may be carry-over from other donors' samples. CDR3s include the opening cysteine and the closing phenylalanine or tryptophan. The order of the fields is V gene, D gene, clone size, J gene, CDR3 protein, CDR3 DNA. D genes are given only for firm matches. Some rows mark clone size as missing; the rest say once, few, many or name a class of expanded clone.

V gene: TRBV6-6; D gene: TRBD1; clone size: NA; J gene: TRBJ2-7; CDR3 protein: CASSRYGQGGYEQYF; CDR3 DNA: TGTGCCAGCAGCCGATACGGACAGGGGGGCTACGAGCAGTACTTC
V gene: TRBV7-9; D gene: NA; clone size: NA; J gene: TRBJ2-5; CDR3 protein: CASSLAGVQETQYF; CDR3 DNA: TGTGCCAGCAGCTTAGCAGGGGTGCAAGAGACCCAGTACTTC
V gene: TRBV7-9; D gene: TRBD2; clone size: NA; J gene: TRBJ2-7; CDR3 protein: CASRGTSGHLEQYF; CDR3 DNA: TGTGCCAGCAGAGGGACTAGCGGTCACCTAGAGCAGTACTTC
V gene: TRBV5-1; D gene: NA; clone size: NA; J gene: TRBJ1-1; CDR3 protein: CASSLLIENTEAFF; CDR3 DNA: TGCGCCAGCAGCCTACTGATTGAAAACACTGAAGCTTTCTTT
V gene: TRBV30; D gene: NA; clone size: NA; J gene: TRBJ1-6; CDR3 protein: CAWSATRDSPLHF; CDR3 DNA: TGTGCCTGGAGTGCTACGAGGGATTCACCCCTCCACTTT
V gene: TRBV5-1; D gene: NA; clone size: many; J gene: TRBJ1-6; CDR3 protein: CASSPGTLRDSPLHF; CDR3 DNA: TGCGCCAGCAGCCCCGGGACCTTAAGGGATTCACCCCTCCACTTT
V gene: TRBV15; D gene: TRBD2; clone size: few; J gene: TRBJ2-7; CDR3 protein: CATSLRGASSYEQYF; CDR3 DNA: TGTGCCACCAGCTTGCGGGGGGCTAGCTCCTACGAGCAGTACTTC
V gene: TRBV6-1; D gene: TRBD1; clone size: NA; J gene: TRBJ1-2; CDR3 protein: CASSDRTGTDGYTF; CDR3 DNA: TGTGCCAGCAGTGATCGGACAGGGACAGATGGCTACACCTTC
V gene: TRBV7-2; D gene: NA; clone size: NA; J gene: TRBJ2-2; CDR3 protein: CASSLFGGHAGELFF; CDR3 DNA: TGTGCCAGCAGCTTATTTGGCGGTCATGCCGGGGAGCTGTTTTTT
V gene: TRBV5-3; D gene: TRBD2; clone size: NA; J gene: TRBJ2-1; CDR3 protein: CARSFSAGGQNEQFF; CDR3 DNA: TGTGCCAGAAGCTTTTCGGCGGGAGGGCAGAATGAGCAGTTCTTC
V gene: TRBV15; D gene: TRBD2; clone size: few; J gene: TRBJ2-3; CDR3 protein: CATVPRFSGTTDTQYF; CDR3 DNA: TGTGCCACCGTACCCCGGTTTAGCGGGACCACAGATACGCAGTATTTT
V gene: TRBV11-1; D gene: TRBD2; clone size: NA; J gene: TRBJ2-3; CDR3 protein: CASSSWREEDTDTQYF; CDR3 DNA: TGTGCCAGCAGCTCATGGCGGGAGGAGGACACAGATACGCAGTATTTT
V gene: TRBV10-1; D gene: TRBD2; clone size: few; J gene: TRBJ2-1; CDR3 protein: CASSLSGTYNEQFF; CDR3 DNA: TGCGCCAGCAGCCTTAGCGGGACCTACAATGAGCAGTTCTTC
V gene: TRBV5-1; D gene: TRBD2; clone size: NA; J gene: TRBJ2-1; CDR3 protein: CASSVLAGDSEQFF; CDR3 DNA: TGCGCCAGCAGCGTATTAGCGGGAGACTCTGAGCAGTTCTTC
V gene: TRBV5-1; D gene: NA; clone size: NA; J gene: TRBJ2-1; CDR3 protein: CASSLDGGGSYNEQFF; CDR3 DNA: TGCGCCAGCAGCTTGGATGGGGGCGGCTCCTACAATGAGCAGTTCTTC
V gene: TRBV6-1; D gene: NA; clone size: few; J gene: TRBJ2-7; CDR3 protein: CASSQRGYEQYF; CDR3 DNA: TGTGCCAGCAGTCAAAGGGGGTACGAGCAGTACTTC
V gene: TRBV19; D gene: NA; clone size: few; J gene: TRBJ1-2; CDR3 protein: CASSIAGATNYGYTF; CDR3 DNA: TGTGCCAGTAGTATAGCTGGTGCTACTAACTATGGCTACACCTTC
V gene: TRBV9; D gene: NA; clone size: NA; J gene: TRBJ2-3; CDR3 protein: CASSVALRGDTQYF; CDR3 DNA: TGTGCCAGCAGCGTAGCCCTCAGGGGAGATACGCAGTATTTT
V gene: TRBV7-2; D gene: NA; clone size: once; J gene: TRBJ2-3; CDR3 protein: CASSFVDTQYF; CDR3 DNA: TGTGCCAGCAGCTTTGTGGATACGCAGTATTTT
V gene: TRBV10-1; D gene: NA; clone size: NA; J gene: TRBJ2-7; CDR3 protein: CASSEYIGSGEQYF; CDR3 DNA: TGCGCCAGCAGTGAGTATATCGGGAGCGGCGAGCAGTACTTC
V gene: TRBV4-1; D gene: NA; clone size: medium-sized; J gene: TRBJ2-7; CDR3 protein: CASSQVAYYEQYF; CDR3 DNA: TGCGCCAGCAGCCAAGTAGCTTACTACGAGCAGTACTTC
V gene: TRBV29-1; D gene: TRBD2; clone size: NA; J gene: TRBJ2-3; CDR3 protein: CSVEDQRERTDTQYF; CDR3 DNA: TGCAGCGTTGAGGATCAGCGGGAGAGAACAGATACGCAGTATTTT
V gene: TRBV11-2; D gene: NA; clone size: NA; J gene: TRBJ2-7; CDR3 protein: CASSLAGTYEQYF; CDR3 DNA: TGTGCCAGCAGCTTAGCTGGGACGTACGAGCAGTACTTC
V gene: TRBV19; D gene: TRBD1; clone size: NA; J gene: TRBJ1-2; CDR3 protein: CASSHVGTGVRYGYTF; CDR3 DNA: TGTGCCAGTAGTCACGTCGGGACAGGGGTCCGCTATGGCTACACCTTC
V gene: TRBV27; D gene: TRBD1; clone size: NA; J gene: TRBJ2-1; CDR3 protein: CASSSPLGGAYNEQFF; CDR3 DNA: TGTGCCAGCAGTTCTCCGTTAGGGGGCGCCTACAATGAGCAGTTCTTC